The 28 T cell receptor beta chains below all came from one sample that was sequenced in a study of blood T cell repertoires in COVID-19. TCRdb's table, derived via immunoSEQ multiplex PCR, lists solely in-frame clones and lacks some. The sample carries some 180,000 clones, less than 85% recorded once. Sequenced sample: PBMCs or T cells enriched from blood (not recorded which). These receptors came from a woman aged 55-70 years with acute COVID-19.

This clone was detected only once. The V and J genes are TRBV28 and TRBJ1-3; tentatively, D is TRBD1 (6 bases). CDR1 is MDHEN and CDR2 is SYDVKM in the germline V gene. The CDR3 is made up of 14 amino acids. The CDR3 nucleotides are TGTGCGGGGGGGCAGGCGGGGAACGGAAACACCATATATTTT. Protein sequence: CAGGQAGNGNTIYF.

The rearrangement links TRBV7-2 to TRBJ2-1; D possibly corresponds to TRBD2 (6 bases). The ends were cut back, 5 bases at V and 9 bases at J, with 17 bases in the middle. In germline, CDR1 is SGHTA, CDR2 FQGNSA. The CDR3 is 14 amino acids. Here the CDR3 DNA reads TGTGCCAGCAGCCTCCCTTTGCGGAGGGCTGAGCAGTTCTTC. Amino acid sequence: CASSLPLRRAEQFF.

This clone was picked up a small number of times. The rearrangement links TRBV19 to TRBJ2-7; 10 positions match TRBD1. V shed 7 bases, J shed 0 bases, and the junction held 6 bases outside the gene matches. The CDR3 runs 15 residues. Germline V lookup: CDR1 LNHDA, CDR2 SQIVND (reference sequence). CDR3 sequence (DNA): TGTGCCAGTATCAGGACAGGGGGTTACTCCTACGAGCAGTACTTC. It is translated as CASIRTGGYSYEQYF. Looking up the rest from reference TRBV19 and TRBJ2-7 gives the full variable domain: DGGITQSPKYLFRKEGQNVTLSCEQNLNHDAMYWYRQDPGQGLRLIYYSQIVNDFQKGDIAEGYSVSREKKESFPLTVTSAQKNPTAFYLCASIRTGGYSYEQYFGPGTRLTVT.

J is TRBJ1-2 and V is TRBV7-8; 7 bases fit TRBD1. The length of the CDR3 is 15 residues. The ends lost 5 bases at V and 3 bases at J; junction bases unmatched: 9. CDR1 is SGHVS, CDR2 FQNEAQ, per germline. As DNA, the CDR3 is TGTGCCAGCAGCACCGGTAGAGGGGGCTACTATGGCTACACCTTC. As protein: CASSTGRGGYYGYTF.

The V call is TRBV10-3, the J call TRBJ2-2, with TRBD2 identical over 11 bases. The CDR3 loop spans 16 amino acids. Germline CDR1 and CDR2: ENHRY and SYGVKD. J was trimmed by 2 bases and V by 8 bases; bases with no gene match: 7. The CDR3 here is CAIGLAGGLNTGELFF. CDR3 bases: TGTGCCATCGGCCTAGCGGGAGGCCTTAACACCGGGGAGCTGTTTTTT.

CDR3 nucleotides: TGTGCCAGCAGCGTAGTTAGCGGGGGGACCTACAATGAGCAGTTCTTC. Translation gives CASSVVSGGTYNEQFF. The chain has TRBV9 and TRBJ2-1; 10 bases are a match to TRBD2. Losses at the gene ends were 0 bases for V and 2 bases for J; bases not matched to a gene: 2. CDR3 length equals 16 residues. Germline CDR1 is SGDLS and CDR2 is YYNGEE. The variable domain in full, with the rest retrieved from reference TRBV9 and TRBJ2-1, is DSGVTQTPKHLITATGQRVTLRCSPRSGDLSVYWYQQSLDQGLQFLIQYYNGEERAKGNILERFSAQQFPDLHSELNLSSLELGDSALYFCASSVVSGGTYNEQFFGPGTRLTVL.

The CDR3 coding sequence is TGTGCCAGCAGCTCAGTAGCGGGAGGGATTACCAATGAGCAGTTCTTC. This encodes CASSSVAGGITNEQFF. The V and J genes are TRBV7-9 and TRBJ2-1; 11 bases are shared with TRBD2. The CDR3 contains 16 residues. Germline CDR1 and CDR2: SEHNR and FQNEAQ (reference sequence). J lost 6 bases, V lost 4 bases, and 8 bases had no gene match.

The CDR3 is CASSLGGQMNTEAFF. The CDR3 coding sequence is TGTGCCAGCAGCTTAGGCGGACAGATGAACACTGAAGCTTTCTTT. This rearrangement joins TRBV7-9 to TRBJ1-1, with D perhaps matching TRBD1 (6 bases). The V end lost 1 base, the J end lost 0 bases, and 9 bases lay between the germline ends. Germline CDR1 reads SEHNR; CDR2 reads FQNEAQ (reference sequence). This CDR3 has 15 amino acids. Filled out from reference TRBV7-9 and TRBJ1-1, the complete variable domain reads DTGVSQNPRHKITKRGQNVTFRCDPISEHNRLYWYRQTLGQGPEFLTYFQNEAQLEKSRLLSDRFSAERPKGSFSTLEIQRTEQGDSAMYLCASSLGGQMNTEAFFGQGTRLTVV.

This clone was counted a single time. The J gene is TRBJ1-2, the V gene TRBV19; D perhaps matches TRBD1 (5 bases). The CDR3 totals 13 residues. Germline lookup yields CDR1 LNHDA and CDR2 SQIVND (reference sequence). The ends were cut back, 11 bases at V and 8 bases at J, with 21 bases in the middle. The DNA for the CDR3 is TGTGCCTCCCAACACGCGGGGGTCGGCGGCTACACCTTC. Amino acids: CASQHAGVGGYTF.

The CDR3 region is CATSRVKGAGTEAFF. The CDR3 DNA reads TGTGCCACCAGCAGAGTCAAGGGGGCGGGCACTGAAGCTTTCTTT. This chain links TRBV15 with TRBJ1-1, with 7 bases that match TRBD1. The CDR3 loop spans 15 amino acids. V was pared by 1 base and J by 4 bases, with 6 bases of the junction left unmatched. Germline V CDR1 and CDR2: LNHNV, YYDKDF (reference sequence).

This chain connects TRBV3-1 (or the pseudogene TRBV3-2) to TRBJ1-2; tentatively, D is TRBD1 (5 bases). Trimming shortened V by 3 bases and J by 2 bases, and 16 bases separated the two germline ends. Germline V CDR1 and CDR2: LGHDT, YNNKEL (reference sequence). The CDR3 has 16 amino acids. The CDR3 sequence: CASSHQGIADNYGYTF. The CDR3, as DNA: TGTGCCAGCAGCCACCAGGGAATTGCAGACAACTATGGCTACACCTTC.

V is TRBV9 and J is TRBJ1-4; D is undetermined. In germline, CDR1 is SGDLS, CDR2 YYNGEE. Trimming stripped 3 bases from V and 4 bases from J, with 7 bases between. This CDR3 contains 13 residues. CDR3 bases: TGTGCCAGCAGCGGACACAGTAATGAAAAACTGTTTTTT. This translates into CASSGHSNEKLFF. The variable domain in full, with the rest retrieved from reference TRBV9 and TRBJ1-4, is DSGVTQTPKHLITATGQRVTLRCSPRSGDLSVYWYQQSLDQGLQFLIQYYNGEERAKGNILERFSAQQFPDLHSELNLSSLELGDSALYFCASSGHSNEKLFFGSGTQLSVL.

J is TRBJ1-5 and V is TRBV18; a possible D gene is TRBD1 (6 bases). The V gene's germline CDR1 is KGHSH and CDR2 LQKENI. CDR3 length: 15 residues. V gave up 4 bases and J gave up 0 bases, with 10 bases separating them. Written as DNA, the CDR3 is TGTGCCAGCTCACTGCAGGGGTATAGCAATCAGCCCCAGCATTTT. This sequence encodes CASSLQGYSNQPQHF.

The chain employs TRBV2 and TRBJ1-1; 8 nucleotides match TRBD1. Per germline, CDR1 SNHLY and CDR2 FYNNEI. The CDR3 length is 14 residues. After removal of 1 base from V and 11 bases from J, the junction contained 9 bases not matched to a gene. The CDR3 protein is CASSEGGQGPGAFF. CDR3 in DNA: TGTGCCAGCAGTGAAGGAGGACAGGGCCCGGGGGCTTTCTTT.

This clone has a handful of counts. V gene TRBV6-2 or TRBV6-3 combines with J gene TRBJ1-6; possibly TRBD1 for D (6 bases). Per the germline V gene, CDR1 is MNHEY and CDR2 is SVGEGT. The CDR3 length is 13 residues. V was shortened by 6 bases and J by 10 bases, with 13 bases between the two germline ends. CDR3 region: CASSHEGVSPLHF. DNA of the CDR3: TGTGCCAGCAGCCATGAGGGGGTCTCACCCCTCCACTTT.

The rearrangement uses TRBV20-1 and TRBJ1-5; TRBD1 might be the D (5 bases). The germline CDR1 and CDR2 sequences are DFQATT and SNEGSKA (reference sequence). Trimming pared 3 bases from V and 6 bases from J, leaving 15 bases between. This CDR3 is 14 amino acids long. The CDR3 loop is CSASPVGVGQPQHF. CDR3 nucleotide sequence: TGCAGTGCTAGTCCGGTAGGGGTGGGTCAGCCCCAGCATTTT.

The V and J genes are TRBV7-2 and TRBJ2-1; D is unresolved. The V gene's germline CDR1 is SGHTA and CDR2 FQGNSA. The length of the CDR3 is 12 residues. Deletions cut 5 bases from V and 4 bases from J, with 6 bases between. CDR3 nucleotides: TGTGCCAGCAGCCCCCAGTACAATGAGCAGTTCTTC. This encodes CASSPQYNEQFF.

The chain carries TRBV19 and TRBJ1-2; weak D call: TRBD1 (5 bases). Looked up from germline, CDR1 is LNHDA and CDR2 is SQIVND (reference sequence). This CDR3 has 12 residues. The V and J ends lost 1 base and 8 bases respectively, with 8 bases between them. The CDR3 protein is CASSIARVGYTF. CDR3 DNA sequence: TGTGCCAGTAGTATAGCCAGGGTGGGCTACACCTTC.

V usage is TRBV28 and J usage is TRBJ1-2; D might be TRBD1 (5 bases). The CDR3 is 16 amino acids. The V gene lost 7 bases and the J gene lost 6 bases, with 24 bases spanning the gap. CDR1 is MDHEN and CDR2 is SYDVKM in the germline V gene. CDR3 sequence reads: CASTEDDSPPRNGYTF. In nucleotides, the CDR3 is TGTGCCAGCACTGAGGATGACAGCCCCCCTAGGAATGGCTACACCTTC.

This chain links TRBV18 with TRBJ2-7; D unresolved. Germline V gene lookup returns CDR1 KGHSH and CDR2 LQKENI. This CDR3 has 14 amino acids. V lost 0 bases and J lost 0, with 6 bases in between. The CDR3 DNA reads as TGTGCCAGCTCACCACCTAGCTACTCCTACGAGCAGTACTTC. Amino acid sequence: CASSPPSYSYEQYF.

The chain carries TRBV28 and TRBJ1-1; 8 bases are shared with TRBD1. The CDR3 is 12 amino acids. J gave up 3 bases and V 10 bases, and 4 bases lay outside the gene matches. Germline V gene sequence: CDR1 MDHEN, CDR2 SYDVKM. The CDR3 DNA follows: TGTGCCACCAGGGGGCCGGACACTGAAGCTTTCTTT. Amino acids: CATRGPDTEAFF. Variable domain in full (rest from reference TRBV28 and TRBJ1-1): DVKVTQSSRYLVKRTGEKVFLECVQDMDHENMFWYRQDPGLGLRLIYFSYDVKMKEKGDIPEGYSVSREKKERFSLILESASTNQTSMYLCATRGPDTEAFFGQGTRLTVV.

The chain joins TRBV6-1 to TRBJ2-4; D is perhaps TRBD1 (5 bases). V was clipped by 0 bases and J by 2 bases, with 14 bases between them. The CDR3 runs 17 residues. Germline V lookup: CDR1 MNHNS, CDR2 SASEGT. This CDR3 is CASSEAQGVGTKNIQYF. CDR3 DNA sequence: TGTGCCAGCAGTGAAGCCCAGGGTGTTGGAACCAAAAACATTCAGTACTTC.

The chain recombines TRBV29-1 with TRBJ1-1; D gene uncertain. V was clipped by 4 bases and J by 3 bases, with 6 bases between them. The CDR3 is 11 residues long. The germline gives CDR1 SQVTM, CDR2 ANQGSEA. The CDR3 here is CSVAQYTEAFF. The CDR3 DNA follows: TGCAGCGTTGCACAGTACACTGAAGCTTTCTTT.

The chain combines TRBV6-5 with TRBJ1-6; TRBD1 aligns across 7 bases. Germline CDR1 reads MNHEY; CDR2 reads SVGAGI. V lost 2 bases to trimming and J lost 5 bases; unmatched junction nucleotides: 0. The CDR3 loop spans 14 amino acids. For the CDR3, the DNA is TGTGCCAGCAGTTACGACAGGGATAATTCACCCCTCCACTTT. Protein product: CASSYDRDNSPLHF.

The rearrangement uses TRBV9 and TRBJ1-2; a weak D match, TRBD1 (6 bases). The CDR3 covers 13 residues. CDR1 SGDLS and CDR2 YYNGEE come from the germline V gene. Trimming pared 4 bases from V and 8 bases from J, leaving 15 bases between. CDR3 nucleotide sequence: TGTGCCAGCAGCCCAACCAGGGGCGACGGCTACACCTTC. Amino acid sequence: CASSPTRGDGYTF.

The sample holds a few counts of this clone. The V gene is TRBV15, the J gene TRBJ2-7; D is perhaps TRBD1 (7 bases). The germline CDR1 and CDR2 sequences are LNHNV and YYDKDF (reference sequence). The CDR3 runs to 15 residues. V gave up 3 bases and J gave up 2 bases, with 14 bases separating them. In DNA form, the CDR3 reads TGTGCCACCAGCAGCAGCAGGGGGGACACCTACGAGCAGTACGTC. This gives the protein CATSSSRGDTYEQYV.

The chain joins TRBV30 to TRBJ1-4; D possibly corresponds to TRBD1 (5 bases). Trimming took 0 bases from V and 2 from J, leaving 10 bases between them. CDR1 is GTSNPN and CDR2 is SVGIG in the germline V gene (reference sequence). This CDR3 region has 15 residues. The CDR3 nucleotides read TGTGCCTGGAGTGTTGGGGGAGGGACTAATGAAAAACTGTTTTTT. It encodes CAWSVGGGTNEKLFF.

The chain joins TRBV5-4 to TRBJ1-2; D possibly corresponds to TRBD1 (6 bases). V lost 0 bases and J 2 bases, leaving 11 bases between the germline ends. Looked up from germline, CDR1 is SGHNT and CDR2 is YYREEE (reference sequence). The CDR3 has 15 amino acids. This CDR3 is CASSLASQGNYGYTF. CDR3 bases: TGTGCCAGCAGCTTGGCTTCACAGGGAAACTATGGCTACACCTTC.